This TCR beta chain was found in a study of kidney transplant recipient with SARS-CoV-2 infection. TCRdb re-analysed the reads in MiXCR, keeping a single row per CDR3 protein. Of approximately 240,000 distinct CDR3 sequences listed, around 28% were seen once; the top ten hold almost 7.5%. This clonotype occurred many times. The clonotype comes from a male patient aged 30 to 39 who had COVID-19 and was a kidney transplant recipient. Some T cells may be graft donor cells. The specimen was a blood sample, collected at baseline and on roughly day 110 from a kidney transplant recipient.

CDR3 sequence reads: CASSIGQENQPQHF. The CDR3 DNA reads TGTGCCAGTAGTATAGGCCAGGAGAATCAGCCCCAGCATTTT. The chain employs TRBV19 and TRBJ1-5; D is unclear. Trimming removed 1 base at V and 4 bases at J, with 8 bases between. Germline lookup yields CDR1 LNHDA and CDR2 SQIVND (reference sequence). The CDR3 is 14 amino acids.